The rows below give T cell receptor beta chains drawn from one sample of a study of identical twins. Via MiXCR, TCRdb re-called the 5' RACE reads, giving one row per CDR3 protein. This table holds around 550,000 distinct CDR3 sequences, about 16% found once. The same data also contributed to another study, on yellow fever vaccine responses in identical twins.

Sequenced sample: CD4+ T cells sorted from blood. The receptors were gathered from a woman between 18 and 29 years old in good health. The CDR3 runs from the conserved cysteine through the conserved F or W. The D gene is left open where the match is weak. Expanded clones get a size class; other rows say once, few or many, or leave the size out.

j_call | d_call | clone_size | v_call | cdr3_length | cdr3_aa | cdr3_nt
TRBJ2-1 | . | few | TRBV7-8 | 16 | CASSLGPGLSGNEQFF | TGTGCCAGCAGCTTAGGTCCAGGGCTATCCGGCAATGAGCAGTTCTTC
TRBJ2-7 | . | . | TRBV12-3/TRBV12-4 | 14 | CASSLGWTSYEQYF | TGTGCCAGCAGTTTAGGTTGGACCTCCTACGAGCAGTACTTC
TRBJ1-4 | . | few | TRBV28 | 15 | CASRQWRVGVEKLFF | TGTGCCAGCAGACAATGGCGGGTCGGGGTTGAAAAACTGTTTTTT
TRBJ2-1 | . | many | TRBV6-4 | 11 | CASRLNNEQFF | TGTGCCAGCAGGCTCAACAATGAGCAGTTCTTC
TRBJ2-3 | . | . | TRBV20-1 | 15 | CSAPRLSLSTDTQYF | TGCAGTGCTCCCCGACTTAGCCTAAGCACAGATACGCAGTATTTT
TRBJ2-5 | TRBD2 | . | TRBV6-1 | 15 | CASSRMTSGEETQYF | TGTGCCAGCAGTCGTATGACTAGCGGCGAAGAGACCCAGTACTTC
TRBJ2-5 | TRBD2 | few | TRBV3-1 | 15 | CASSPPAGGGETQYF | TGTGCCAGCAGCCCTCCCGCGGGAGGGGGAGAGACCCAGTACTTC
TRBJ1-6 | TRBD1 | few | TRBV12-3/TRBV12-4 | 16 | CASSPQGDLINSPLHF | TGTGCCAGCAGCCCACAGGGGGACCTCATTAATTCACCCCTCCACTTT
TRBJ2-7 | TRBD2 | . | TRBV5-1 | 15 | CASSLAGTSGGEQYF | TGCGCCAGCAGCTTGGCCGGGACTAGCGGTGGGGAGCAGTACTTC
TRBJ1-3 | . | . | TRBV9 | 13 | CASSVSYKDTIYF | TGTGCCAGCAGCGTTTCCTACAAGGACACCATATATTTT
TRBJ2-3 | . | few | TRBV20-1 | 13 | CSADVPPTDTQYF | TGCAGTGCTGATGTACCTCCCACAGATACGCAGTATTTT
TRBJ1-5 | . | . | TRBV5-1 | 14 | CASSLAGPHQPQHF | TGCGCCAGCAGCTTGGCCGGGCCGCATCAGCCCCAGCATTTT
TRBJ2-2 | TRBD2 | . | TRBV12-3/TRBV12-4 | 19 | CASSSLRGMLAGNTGELFF | TGTGCCAGCAGTTCTTTAAGAGGGATGCTAGCGGGAAACACCGGGGAGCTGTTTTTT
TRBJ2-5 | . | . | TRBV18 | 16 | CASSPPRAGAQETQYF | TGTGCCAGCTCACCACCGAGGGCGGGGGCCCAAGAGACCCAGTACTTC
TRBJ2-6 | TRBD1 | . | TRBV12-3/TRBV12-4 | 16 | CASRPQDRSGANVLTF | TGTGCCAGCAGACCCCAGGACAGGTCTGGGGCCAACGTCCTGACTTTC
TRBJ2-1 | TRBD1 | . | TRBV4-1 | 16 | CASSLGRGTGYDEQFF | TGCGCCAGCAGCCTCGGTAGGGGGACAGGGTACGATGAGCAGTTCTTC
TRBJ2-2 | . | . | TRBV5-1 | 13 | CASYNEYTGELFF | TGCGCCAGCTACAACGAGTACACCGGGGAGCTGTTTTTT
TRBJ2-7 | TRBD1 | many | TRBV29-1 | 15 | CSVGDLEDRLHEQYF | TGCAGCGTTGGGGATCTGGAGGACAGGCTCCACGAGCAGTACTTC
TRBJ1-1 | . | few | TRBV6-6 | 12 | CASNTPTTEAFF | TGTGCCAGCAATACCCCAACCACTGAGGCTTTCTTT
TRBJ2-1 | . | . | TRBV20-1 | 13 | CSAPPGLNNEQFF | TGCAGTGCCCCTCCGGGACTGAACAATGAGCAGTTCTTC
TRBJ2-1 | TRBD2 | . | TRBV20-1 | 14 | CSATSGLAGVRQFF | TGCAGTGCCACCTCGGGACTAGCGGGAGTTCGGCAGTTCTTC
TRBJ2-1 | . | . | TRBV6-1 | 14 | CASRKGWSNNEQFF | TGTGCCAGCAGGAAGGGGTGGTCTAACAATGAGCAGTTCTTC
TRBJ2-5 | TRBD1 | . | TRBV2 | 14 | CASSGQGFSETQYF | TGTGCCAGCAGTGGACAGGGGTTTTCAGAGACCCAGTACTTC
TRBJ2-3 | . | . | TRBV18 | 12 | CASSPPADTQYF | TGTGCCAGCTCACCACCGGCAGATACGCAGTATTTT
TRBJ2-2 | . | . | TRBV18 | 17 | CASSPGTVIVGTGELFF | TGTGCCAGCTCACCCGGAACAGTCATCGTGGGTACCGGGGAGCTGTTTTTT
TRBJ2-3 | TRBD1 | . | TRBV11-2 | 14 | CASSLDRGGSTQYF | TGTGCCAGCAGCCTAGACAGGGGTGGAAGTACGCAGTATTTT
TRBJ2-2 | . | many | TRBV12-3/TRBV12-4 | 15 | CASSSAVANTGELFF | TGTGCCAGCAGTTCCGCAGTCGCGAACACCGGGGAGCTGTTTTTT
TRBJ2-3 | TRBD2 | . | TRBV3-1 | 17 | CASSQDRTSGGSDTQYF | TGTGCCAGCAGCCAAGACCGGACTAGCGGGGGGTCAGATACGCAGTATTTT
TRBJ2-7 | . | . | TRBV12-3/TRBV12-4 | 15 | CASSLLGGSFNEQYF | TGTGCCAGCAGTTTATTAGGGGGTTCGTTCAACGAGCAGTACTTC